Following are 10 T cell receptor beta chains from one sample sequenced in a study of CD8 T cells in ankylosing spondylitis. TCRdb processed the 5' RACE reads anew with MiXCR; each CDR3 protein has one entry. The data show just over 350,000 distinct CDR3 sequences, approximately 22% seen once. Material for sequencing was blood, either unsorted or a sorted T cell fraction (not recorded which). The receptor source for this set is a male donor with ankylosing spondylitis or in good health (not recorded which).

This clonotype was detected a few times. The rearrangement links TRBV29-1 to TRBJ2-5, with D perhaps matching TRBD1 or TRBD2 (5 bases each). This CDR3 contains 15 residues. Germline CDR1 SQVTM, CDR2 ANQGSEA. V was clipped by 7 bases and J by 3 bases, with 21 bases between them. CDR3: CSAHKVGGDEETQYF. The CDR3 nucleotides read TGCAGCGCCCACAAAGTTGGGGGAGATGAAGAGACCCAGTACTTC.

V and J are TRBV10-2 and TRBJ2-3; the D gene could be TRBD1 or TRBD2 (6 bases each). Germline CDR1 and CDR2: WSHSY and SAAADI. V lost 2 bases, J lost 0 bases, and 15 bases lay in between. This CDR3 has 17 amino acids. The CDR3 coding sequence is TGCGCCAGCAGTGAGGGGGTAGGGGGGACGAGCACAGATACGCAGTATTTT. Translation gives CASSEGVGGTSTDTQYF.

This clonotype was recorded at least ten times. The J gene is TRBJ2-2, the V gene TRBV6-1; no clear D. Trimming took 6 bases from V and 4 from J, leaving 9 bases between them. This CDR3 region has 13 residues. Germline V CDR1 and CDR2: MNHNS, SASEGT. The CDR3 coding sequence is TGTGCCAGCAGGATGACATCCACCGGGGAGCTGTTTTTT. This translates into CASRMTSTGELFF.

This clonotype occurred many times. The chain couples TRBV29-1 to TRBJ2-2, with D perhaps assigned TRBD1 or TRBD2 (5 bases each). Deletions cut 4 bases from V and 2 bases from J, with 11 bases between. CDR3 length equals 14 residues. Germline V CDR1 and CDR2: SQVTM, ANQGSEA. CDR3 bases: TGCAGCGTTGGAAGGGACGGTAACACCGGGGAGCTGTTTTTT. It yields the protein CSVGRDGNTGELFF.

The CDR3 sequence: CASSHRVASGYNEQFF. The CDR3 region has the DNA TGTGCCAGCAGCCACAGGGTGGCTAGCGGCTACAATGAGCAGTTCTTC. The chain carries TRBV5-5 and TRBJ2-1, with D perhaps matching TRBD2 (7 bases). The germline V gene has CDR1 SGHKS and CDR2 YYEKEE (reference sequence). CDR3 size: 16 residues. V lost 4 bases and J lost 3, with 17 bases in between.

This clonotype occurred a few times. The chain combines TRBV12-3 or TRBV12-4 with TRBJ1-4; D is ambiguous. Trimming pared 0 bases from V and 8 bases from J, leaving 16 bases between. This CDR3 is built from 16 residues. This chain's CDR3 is CASSLAPAQAGEKLFF. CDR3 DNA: TGTGCCAGCAGTTTAGCGCCGGCCCAGGCGGGCGAAAAACTGTTTTTT.

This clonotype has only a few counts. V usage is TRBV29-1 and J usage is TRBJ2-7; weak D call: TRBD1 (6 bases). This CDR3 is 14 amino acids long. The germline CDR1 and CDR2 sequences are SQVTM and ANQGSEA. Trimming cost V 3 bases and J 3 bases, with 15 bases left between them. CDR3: CSVEGAGNDYEQYF. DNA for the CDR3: TGCAGCGTTGAGGGGGCCGGAAACGACTACGAGCAGTACTTC.

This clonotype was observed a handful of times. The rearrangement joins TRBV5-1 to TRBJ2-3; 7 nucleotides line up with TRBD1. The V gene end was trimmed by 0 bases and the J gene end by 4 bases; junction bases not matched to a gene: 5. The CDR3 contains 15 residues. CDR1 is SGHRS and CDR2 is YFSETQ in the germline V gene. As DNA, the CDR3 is TGCGCCAGCAGCTTGGAAGGGGGCTTCGCAGATACGCAGTATTTT. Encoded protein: CASSLEGGFADTQYF.

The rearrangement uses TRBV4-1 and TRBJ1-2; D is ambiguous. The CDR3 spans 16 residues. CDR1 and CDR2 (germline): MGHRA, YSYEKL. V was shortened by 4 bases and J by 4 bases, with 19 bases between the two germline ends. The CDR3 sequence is CASSPLQSGISYGYTF. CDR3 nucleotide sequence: TGCGCCAGCAGCCCCCTCCAGTCTGGCATTAGCTATGGCTACACCTTC.

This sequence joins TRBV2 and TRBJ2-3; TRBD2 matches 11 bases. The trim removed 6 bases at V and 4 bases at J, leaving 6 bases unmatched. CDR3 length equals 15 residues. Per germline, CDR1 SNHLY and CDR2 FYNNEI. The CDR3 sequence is CASRGSGGASDTQYF. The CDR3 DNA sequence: TGTGCCAGCAGAGGTAGCGGGGGGGCGTCAGATACGCAGTATTTT.